This T cell receptor beta chain was captured by sequencing in a study of CDR3 diversity in severe acne. MiXCR, run by TCRdb on the PCR reads, gives a single entry per CDR3 protein. The sample yields under 95,000 distinct CDR3 sequences, 45% to 50% seen once. This clonotype was seen a handful of times. This TCR was sampled from a male donor in good health, serving as a control. Sequencing was carried out using blood.

The CDR3 here is CASSQIDTEAFF. The CDR3 nucleotides read TGCGCCAGCAGCCAAATTGACACTGAAGCTTTCTTT. The chain has TRBV4-1 and TRBJ1-1, with D uncertain. This CDR3 region has 12 residues. V gave up 2 bases and J gave up 3 bases, with 4 bases separating them. The germline gives CDR1 MGHRA, CDR2 YSYEKL.